These 20 T cell receptor beta chains originate from one sample sequenced in a study of OX40 agonist ivuxolimab in advanced cancers. TCRdb keeps only in-frame clones here, not all; method: immunoSEQ multiplex PCR. The data contain about 50,000 clones, 84% of them singletons. The specimen was CD4+ or CD8+ T cells sorted from blood, collected in a trial of the OX40 agonist ivuxolimab. The receptors derive from an adult with an advanced solid tumor such as melanoma, head and neck, liver or kidney cancer.

The CDR3: CASSLTTGTSNQPQHF. CDR3 in DNA: TGTGCCAGCAGTTTAACGACAGGGACGAGCAATCAGCCCCAGCATTTT. This sequence joins TRBV28 and TRBJ1-5, with 7 bases that match TRBD1. The CDR3 is made up of 16 amino acids. Per germline, CDR1 MDHEN and CDR2 SYDVKM. Trimming took 2 bases from V and 1 from J; bases not matched to a gene: 5.

The chain couples TRBV29-1 to TRBJ2-5; 8 bases fit TRBD1. Germline CDR1 reads SQVTM; CDR2 reads ANQGSEA. The CDR3 covers 12 residues. The J segment lost 2 bases and the V segment lost 7 bases, leaving 3 bases of the junction unmatched. The DNA for the CDR3 is TGCAGCGCAGGACAGGGACAAGAGACCCAGTACTTC. Its protein product is CSAGQGQETQYF. The complete variable domain, with remaining parts taken from reference TRBV29-1 and TRBJ2-5, reads SAVISQKPSRDICQRGTSLTIQCQVDSQVTMMFWYRQQPGQSLTLIATANQGSEATYESGFVIDKFPISRPNLTFSTLTVSNMSPEDSSIYLCSAGQGQETQYFGPGTRLLVL.

The count of this clone is one. V usage is TRBV7-3 and J usage is TRBJ1-1; a weak D match, TRBD1 (5 bases). The V gene lost 1 base and the J gene lost 4 bases, with 10 bases spanning the gap. CDR3 size: 14 residues. Per the germline V gene, CDR1 is SGHTA and CDR2 is FQGTGA. CDR3 loop: CASSLMQGLTEAFF. In DNA form, the CDR3 reads TGTGCCAGCAGCTTAATGCAGGGTCTCACTGAAGCTTTCTTT.

This chain links TRBV14 with TRBJ1-1, with no clear D. Germline V lookup: CDR1 SGHDN, CDR2 FVKESK. This CDR3 has 14 amino acids. V lost 7 bases and J lost 4, with 16 bases in between. CDR3 in DNA: TGTGCCAGCACCAGCGCGTATTTATCCACTGAAGCTTTCTTT. It is translated as CASTSAYLSTEAFF.

This clone was seen more than once but under ten times. This rearrangement joins TRBV27 to TRBJ2-2; TRBD1 might be the D (6 bases). CDR3 length: 18 amino acids. From germline, CDR1 is MNHEY and CDR2 SMNVEV (reference sequence). Between the trimmed V and J ends, which lost 6 bases and 0 bases, there was a span of 20 bases. Here the CDR3 reads CASRFQTPGQTNTGELFF. The CDR3 DNA is TGTGCCAGCAGGTTCCAGACACCGGGACAAACGAACACCGGGGAGCTGTTTTTT.

The CDR3 region is CASSIGGGADTQYF. The DNA for the CDR3 is TGTGCCAGTAGTATAGGGGGCGGAGCAGATACGCAGTATTTT. The chain joins TRBV19 to TRBJ2-3; TRBD1 might be the D (5 bases). V lost 1 base, J lost 4 bases, and 9 bases lay in between. The CDR3 has 14 residues. Germline V gene sequence: CDR1 LNHDA, CDR2 SQIVND (reference sequence). The full variable domain, in which reference TRBV19 and TRBJ2-3 provide the parts outside the CDR3, is DGGITQSPKYLFRKEGQNVTLSCEQNLNHDAMYWYRQDPGQGLRLIYYSQIVNDFQKGDIAEGYSVSREKKESFPLTVTSAQKNPTAFYLCASSIGGGADTQYFGPGTRLTVL.

V and J are TRBV4-2 and TRBJ2-1, with 7 bases identical to TRBD1. Germline assignment: CDR1 LGHNA and CDR2 YNFKEQ. The CDR3 totals 14 residues. V lost 2 bases and J lost 7; bases outside the gene matches: 5. DNA of the CDR3: TGTGCCAGCAGCCAACAGGACAGGACAAATGAGCAGTTCTTC. Encoded protein: CASSQQDRTNEQFF.

In this sample, this clone turned up once. This chain connects TRBV19 to TRBJ1-2, with a weak D call TRBD1 (5 bases). The CDR3 contains 15 residues. Trimming shortened V by 5 bases and J by 2 bases, and 15 bases separated the two germline ends. Germline V gene lookup returns CDR1 LNHDA and CDR2 SQIVND (reference sequence). CDR3 nucleotide sequence: TGTGCCAGTAGTGTATTGGAGAGGGGCAACTATGGCTACACCTTC. Translation gives CASSVLERGNYGYTF.

Here the CDR3 DNA reads TGTGCCAGCAGCTTGGAGACGTTGACAGGGTCTAGGACCGGGGAGCTGTTTTTT. This translates into CASSLETLTGSRTGELFF. The chain employs TRBV5-4 and TRBJ2-2; TRBD1 matches at 7 bases. The germline V gene has CDR1 SGHNT and CDR2 YYREEE (reference sequence). J was trimmed by 5 bases and V by 0 bases; bases with no gene match: 13. The CDR3 is 18 amino acids.

The gene calls are TRBV5-1 and TRBJ1-1; weak D call: TRBD1 (6 bases). There are 18 residues in the CDR3. V was shortened by 0 bases and J by 0 bases, with 18 bases between the two germline ends. Germline CDR1 and CDR2: SGHRS and YFSETQ. CDR3 DNA sequence: TGCGCCAGCAGCTTGGGAACGGGACACTTAAACATGAACACTGAAGCTTTCTTT. Translated: CASSLGTGHLNMNTEAFF.

V is TRBV19 and J is TRBJ2-1; 7 positions match TRBD2. The junction had 8 bases not matched to a gene; V was cut back by 2 bases and J by 7 bases. The CDR3 sequence is 15 residues long. In germline, CDR1 is LNHDA, CDR2 SQIVND (reference sequence). CDR3 nucleotides: TGTGCCAGTAGTATATCGGGAGCGGGACTGAATGAGCAGTTCTTC. Amino acid sequence: CASSISGAGLNEQFF.

The CDR3, as DNA: TGTGCCAGCAGGCCCGGGACTAGCGGGAGTTTTGGAGAGACCCAGTACTTC. Translating gives CASRPGTSGSFGETQYF. This chain joins TRBV27 and TRBJ2-5, with 14 bases lining up with TRBD2. Germline loops: CDR1 MNHEY, CDR2 SMNVEV (reference sequence). The CDR3 length is 17 residues. V shed 6 bases, J shed 4 bases, and the junction held 10 bases outside the gene matches.

The J gene is TRBJ1-6, the V gene TRBV12-5, with no clear D. With 1 base removed from V and 8 bases from J, the gap between germline ends came to 6 bases. CDR3 length: 13 residues. The germline gives CDR1 LGHNT, CDR2 FRNRAP. The CDR3 DNA reads TGTGCTAGTGGTTTGGGGCCCTATTCACCCCTCCACTTT. This gives the protein CASGLGPYSPLHF.

This chain joins TRBV10-3 and TRBJ2-7; tentatively, D is TRBD2 (7 bases). V dropped 0 bases and J dropped 11 bases, with 29 bases sitting between them. The CDR3 is made up of 18 amino acids. The germline V gene encodes CDR1 ENHRY and CDR2 SYGVKD. The CDR3 loop reads CAISESTVGGPNLGQEYF. CDR3 nucleotides: TGTGCCATCAGTGAGTCGACGGTCGGGGGGCCAAATCTTGGGCAAGAGTACTTC.

The J gene is TRBJ1-1, the V gene TRBV11-1; D unresolved. CDR1 SGHAT and CDR2 FQDESV come from the germline V gene (reference sequence). This CDR3 region has 12 residues. V lost 6 bases, J lost 4 bases, and 9 bases lay in between. DNA of the CDR3: TGTGCCAGCAGTTCCCGGCTCACTGAAGCTTTCTTT. It is translated as CASSSRLTEAFF. The whole variable domain, remainder taken from reference TRBV11-1 and TRBJ1-1, is EAEVAQSPRYKITEKSQAVAFWCDPISGHATLYWYRQILGQGPELLVQFQDESVVDDSQLPKDRFSAERLKGVDSTLKIQPAELGDSAMYLCASSSRLTEAFFGQGTRLTVV.

V is TRBV11-2 and J is TRBJ1-1, with 9 bases aligning to TRBD1. This CDR3 is 13 amino acids long. The junction had 6 bases not matched to a gene; V was cut back by 4 bases and J by 9 bases. The germline V gene has CDR1 SGHAT and CDR2 FQNNGV. CDR3: CASSSGTGSQAFF. Here the CDR3 DNA reads TGTGCCAGCAGCTCCGGGACAGGGTCACAAGCTTTCTTT.

This rearrangement joins TRBV5-4 to TRBJ2-7; the D gene is possibly TRBD2 (5 bases). V was cut by 0 bases and J by 6 bases, with 10 bases left in between. Germline V gives CDR1 SGHNT, CDR2 YYREEE (reference sequence). CDR3 size: 13 residues. CDR3 sequence: CASSLDNGGEQYF. In DNA, the CDR3 is TGTGCCAGCAGCTTGGACAACGGAGGCGAGCAGTACTTC.

Worth noting for this clone: One end of the junction fails to match germline, which may point to a read error. This rearrangement joins TRBV7-8 to TRBJ1-1; a possible D gene is TRBD1 (6 bases). This CDR3 is built from 15 residues. Germline V CDR1 and CDR2: SGHVS, FQNEAQ. The CDR3, as DNA: TGTGCCAGCAGCCCCATAGGTAGGGGGGAGGGAGAGGAAATCTTT. It yields the protein CASSPIGRGEGEEIF.

The CDR3 region has the DNA TGTGCCAGCAGTTACTTCGACAGTACCCTCAAAAACATTCAGTACTTC. Its translation: CASSYFDSTLKNIQYF. This rearrangement joins TRBV6-6 to TRBJ2-4; D might be TRBD1 (5 bases). Germline CDR1 and CDR2: MNHNY and SVGAGI (reference sequence). V was pared by 1 base and J by 3 bases, with 13 bases between. The CDR3 is 16 amino acids.

The chain carries TRBV28 and TRBJ2-5; D is unresolved. V lost 1 base and J 7 bases, leaving 7 bases between the germline ends. CDR1 and CDR2 from the germline V gene are MDHEN and SYDVKM. The CDR3 has 12 residues. The CDR3 sequence: CASSLFTATQYF. CDR3 bases: TGTGCCAGCAGTTTATTTACAGCGACCCAGTACTTC.